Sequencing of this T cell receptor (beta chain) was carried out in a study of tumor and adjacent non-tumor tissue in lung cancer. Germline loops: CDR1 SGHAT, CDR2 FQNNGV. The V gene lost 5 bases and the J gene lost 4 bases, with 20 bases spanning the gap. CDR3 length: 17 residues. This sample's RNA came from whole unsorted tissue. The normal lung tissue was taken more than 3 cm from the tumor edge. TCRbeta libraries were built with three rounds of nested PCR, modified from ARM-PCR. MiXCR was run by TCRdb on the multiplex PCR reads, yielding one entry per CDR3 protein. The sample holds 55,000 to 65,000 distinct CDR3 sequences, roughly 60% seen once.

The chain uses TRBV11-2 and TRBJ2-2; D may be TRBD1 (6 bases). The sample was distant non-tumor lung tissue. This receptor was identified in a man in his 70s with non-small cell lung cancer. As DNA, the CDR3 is TGTGCCAGCAGCCGGAGTCCGGGACAAGTCCGCACCGGGGAGCTGTTTTTT. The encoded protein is CASSRSPGQVRTGELFF.